This T cell receptor beta chain originates from a study of breast tumors, draining lymph nodes, adjacent tissues. Notes on the study in general: Tumor repertoires ranked between lymph nodes and nontumor tissue in diversity, with V and J gene preferences. That most tumor T cells come from lymph nodes remained unproven.

Regarding this clonotype: Its antigen is as yet unknown.

TCRdb redid the calling of the multiplex PCR reads with MiXCR, one entry per CDR3 protein. The repertoire holds approximately 7,100 distinct CDR3 sequences, with under 85% as singletons. Material: tumor-adjacent breast tissue. This clonotype originated in a female donor with breast cancer. Some clones in this sample may be carry-over from other donors' samples.

CDR3 sequence: CAISPTGANYGYTF. CDR3 DNA: TGTGCCATCAGCCCGACAGGGGCGAACTATGGCTACACCTTC. The chain carries TRBV10-3 and TRBJ1-2; TRBD1 matches 8 bases. Germline-derived CDR1 and CDR2 are ENHRY and SYGVKD. With 6 bases clipped from V and 2 bases from J, the junction kept 5 bases outside the gene matches. The CDR3 has 14 residues.